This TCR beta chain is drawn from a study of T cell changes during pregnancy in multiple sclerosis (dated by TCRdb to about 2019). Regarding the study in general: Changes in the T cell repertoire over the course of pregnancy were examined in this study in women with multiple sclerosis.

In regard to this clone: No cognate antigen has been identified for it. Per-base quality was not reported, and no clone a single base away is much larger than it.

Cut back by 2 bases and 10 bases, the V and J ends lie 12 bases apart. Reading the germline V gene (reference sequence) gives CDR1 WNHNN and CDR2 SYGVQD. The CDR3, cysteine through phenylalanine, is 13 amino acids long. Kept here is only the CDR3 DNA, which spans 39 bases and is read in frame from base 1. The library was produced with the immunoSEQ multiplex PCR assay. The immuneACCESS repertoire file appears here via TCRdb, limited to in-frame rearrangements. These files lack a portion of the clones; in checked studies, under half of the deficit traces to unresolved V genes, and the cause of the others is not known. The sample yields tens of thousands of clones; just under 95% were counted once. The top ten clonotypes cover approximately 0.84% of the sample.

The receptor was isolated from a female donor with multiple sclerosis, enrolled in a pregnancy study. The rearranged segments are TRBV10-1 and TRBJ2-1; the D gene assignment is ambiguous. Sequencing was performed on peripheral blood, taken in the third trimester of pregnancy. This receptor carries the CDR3 CASSETRELEQFF. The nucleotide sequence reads TGCGCCAGCAGTGAGACTCGAGAGCTCGAGCAGTTCTTC.